This T cell receptor beta chain comes out of a study of PD-L1 blockade in urothelial cancer. This CDR3 spans 16 amino acids. V lost 0 bases, J lost 7 bases, and 19 bases lay in between. Germline V gene data show CDR1 as LGHNA and CDR2 as YSLEER. Time point specified: peripheral blood 6 weeks after treatment start. This clone was seen a handful of times. Sequencing was performed with immunoSEQ multiplex PCR; in TCRdb, only in-frame clones are kept and a portion is missing. The sample has over 70,000 clones, around 78% seen once. The sequence derives from a man aged 65 to 85 with urothelial cancer. This rearrangement joins TRBV4-3 to TRBJ2-7; a weak D match, TRBD1 (5 bases). The sample in question was PBMCs, obtained around atezolizumab (anti-PD-L1) treatment. CDR3 sequence: CASSQEGRYPYEEQYF. The CDR3 DNA follows: TGCGCCAGCAGCCAAGAGGGGCGGTACCCCTACGAAGAGCAGTACTTC.